These T cell receptor beta chains were read from a single sample in a study of CD8 T cells in Susac syndrome. TCRdb called the immunoSEQ multiplex PCR reads again in MiXCR, with one record for every CDR3 protein. The sample yields approximately 180,000 distinct CDR3 sequences, nearly 97% seen once. Sequenced: CD4+ T cells from PBMCs. The receptors were gathered from a human donor with multiple sclerosis. The CDR3 runs from the conserved cysteine through the conserved F or W. D genes are given only for firm matches. Clone size, where shown, is once, few, many, or a class for clones that have expanded.

>13|-|TRBV30|TRBJ1-1|-
CAWGSRMYTEAFF
TGTGCCTGGGGGTCCAGGATGTACACTGAAGCTTTCTTT
>15|TRBD1|TRBV6-1|TRBJ1-5|-
CASSGGQGNLQPQHF
TGTGCCAGCAGTGGGGGACAGGGTAATTTGCAGCCCCAGCATTTT
>15|-|TRBV7-2|TRBJ2-7|-
CASSPRAPGSYEQYF
TGTGCCAGCAGCCCTAGGGCACCCGGTTCCTACGAGCAGTACTTC
>14|TRBD1|TRBV5-1|TRBJ1-1|-
CASSKGQLNTEAFF
TGCGCCAGCAGCAAGGGACAGCTGAACACTGAAGCTTTCTTT
>15|TRBD1|TRBV7-8|TRBJ2-1|once
CASSLADRIYNEQFF
TGTGCCAGCAGCTTAGCGGACAGGATCTACAATGAGCAGTTCTTC
>14|TRBD1|TRBV3-1|TRBJ1-2|-
CASSQHQGADGYTF
TGTGCCAGCAGCCAACACCAGGGGGCGGATGGCTACACCTTC
>14|TRBD1|TRBV30|TRBJ1-2|-
CAWRPPDRGYGYTF
TGTGCCTGGAGGCCACCTGACAGGGGATATGGCTACACCTTC
>16|TRBD1|TRBV6-6|TRBJ2-3|-
CASSYSAGGRTDTQYF
TGTGCCAGCAGTTACTCAGCAGGGGGTAGAACAGATACGCAGTATTTT
>17|-|TRBV6-2/TRBV6-3|TRBJ2-1|-
CASSYSQGQLSGNEQFF
TGTGCCAGCAGTTACTCTCAGGGCCAACTGTCGGGGAATGAGCAGTTCTTC
>14|-|TRBV19|TRBJ1-1|-
CASNHYAERVTFVF
TGTGCCAGTAACCACTACGCAGAACGAGTTACGTTTGTCTTT
>15|-|TRBV28|TRBJ2-4|once
CASSPMGIAKNIQYF
TGTGCCAGCAGTCCGATGGGTATAGCCAAAAACATTCAGTACTTC
>14|-|TRBV9|TRBJ2-5|-
CASSVGRGTKTQYF
TGTGCCAGCAGCGTAGGTAGGGGGACGAAGACCCAGTACTTC
>15|-|TRBV20-1|TRBJ2-7|-
CSARPTPGQSYEQYF
TGCAGTGCTAGACCCACGCCGGGACAATCCTACGAGCAGTACTTC
>14|-|TRBV4-3|TRBJ2-5|-
CASSQQGLLETQYF
TGCGCCAGCAGCCAGCAGGGGCTTCTCGAGACCCAGTACTTC
>16|TRBD1|TRBV11-2|TRBJ2-1|-
CASSLGTGSPYNEQFF
TGTGCCAGCAGCTTGGGGACAGGGAGCCCCTACAATGAGCAGTTCTTC
>12|-|TRBV30|TRBJ2-7|-
CAWSVKGYEQYF
TGTGCCTGGAGTGTTAAGGGTTACGAGCAGTACTTC
>14|-|TRBV12-5|TRBJ1-5|-
CASGFDLWDQPQHF
TGTGCTAGTGGTTTCGACCTCTGGGATCAGCCCCAGCATTTT
>11|-|TRBV6-5|TRBJ1-2|-
CASKEGSGYTF
TGTGCCAGCAAAGAGGGCAGCGGCTACACCTTC
>16|-|TRBV10-3|TRBJ2-5|-
CAISESRPDIGETQYF
TGTGCCATCAGTGAGTCAAGGCCCGATATAGGAGAGACCCAGTACTTC
>17|TRBD2|TRBV7-2|TRBJ2-7|-
CASSLDPAGGPRNEQYF
TGTGCCAGCAGCTTAGATCCGGCGGGGGGGCCCCGCAACGAGCAGTACTTC
>15|TRBD2|TRBV5-4|TRBJ2-1|-
CASSRAGGPDNEQFF
TGTGCCAGCAGCAGAGCGGGGGGGCCGGACAATGAGCAGTTCTTC
>14|-|TRBV20-1|TRBJ2-1|-
CSARGAFKENEQFF
TGCAGTGCTAGGGGGGCCTTTAAGGAGAATGAGCAGTTCTTC
>16|-|TRBV9|TRBJ2-2|-
CASSNLHGALLGELFF
TGTGCCAGCAGCAACTTGCATGGGGCCTTGCTCGGGGAGCTGTTTTTT
>15|-|TRBV7-2|TRBJ2-1|once
CASSPEALPYNEQFF
TGTGCCAGCAGCCCGGAGGCGCTCCCCTACAATGAGCAGTTCTTC
>16|-|TRBV7-2|TRBJ2-6|-
CASSFRQPSGANVLTF
TGTGCCAGCAGCTTCAGACAGCCCTCTGGGGCCAACGTCCTGACTTTC
>16|TRBD2|TRBV6-2/TRBV6-3|TRBJ2-5|-
CASSSFGLVVSETQYF
TGTGCCAGCAGTTCTTTCGGACTAGTAGTTTCCGAGACCCAGTACTTC
>12|-|TRBV30|TRBJ2-7|once
CAWSALSYEQYF
TGTGCCTGGAGTGCTCTTAGCTACGAGCAGTACTTC
>18|-|TRBV9|TRBJ2-4|-
CASSGAMSGLGAKNIQYF
TGTGCCAGCAGCGGAGCCATGTCGGGACTGGGAGCCAAAAACATTCAGTACTTC